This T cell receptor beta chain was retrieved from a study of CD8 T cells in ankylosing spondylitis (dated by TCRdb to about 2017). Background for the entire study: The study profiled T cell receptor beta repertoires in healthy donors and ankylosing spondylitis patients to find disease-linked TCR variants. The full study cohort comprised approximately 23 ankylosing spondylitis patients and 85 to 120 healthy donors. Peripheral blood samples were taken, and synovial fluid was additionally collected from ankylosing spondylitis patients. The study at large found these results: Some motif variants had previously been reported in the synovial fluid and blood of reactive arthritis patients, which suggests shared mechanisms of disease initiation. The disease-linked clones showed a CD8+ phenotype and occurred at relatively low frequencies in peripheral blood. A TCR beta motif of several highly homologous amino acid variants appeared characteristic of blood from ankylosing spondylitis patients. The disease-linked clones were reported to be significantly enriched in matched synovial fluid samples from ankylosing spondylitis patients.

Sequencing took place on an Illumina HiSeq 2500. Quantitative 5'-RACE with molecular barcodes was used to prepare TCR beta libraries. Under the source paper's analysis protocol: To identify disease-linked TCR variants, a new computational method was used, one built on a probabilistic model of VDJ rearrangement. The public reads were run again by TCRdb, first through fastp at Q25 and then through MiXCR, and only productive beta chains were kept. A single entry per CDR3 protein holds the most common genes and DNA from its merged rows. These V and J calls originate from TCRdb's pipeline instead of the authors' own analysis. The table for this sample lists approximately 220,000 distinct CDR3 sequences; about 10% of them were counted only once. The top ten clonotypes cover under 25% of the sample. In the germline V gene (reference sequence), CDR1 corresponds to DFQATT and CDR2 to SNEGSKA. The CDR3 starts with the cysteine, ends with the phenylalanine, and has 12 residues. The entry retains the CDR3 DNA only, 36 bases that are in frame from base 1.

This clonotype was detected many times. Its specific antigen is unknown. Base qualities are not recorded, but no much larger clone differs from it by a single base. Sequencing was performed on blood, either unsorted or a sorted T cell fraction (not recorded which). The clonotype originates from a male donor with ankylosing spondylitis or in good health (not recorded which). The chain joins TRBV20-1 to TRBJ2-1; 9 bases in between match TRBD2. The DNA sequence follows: TGCGGGACTAGCACAACCTACAATGAGCAGTTCTTC. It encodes CGTSTTYNEQFF.